In this sample, the clone carrying this TCR beta chain turned up a few times. The protocol was immunoSEQ multiplex PCR, while the TCRdb copy is restricted to in-frame clones and leaves out a portion. The sample lists fewer than 200,000 clones; over 85% were seen once. This sample was included in a study of control samples from healthy donors and cancer patients. Germline V lookup: CDR1 LGHDT, CDR2 YNNKEL (reference sequence). After removal of 6 bases from V and 7 bases from J, the junction contained 5 bases not matched to a gene. This CDR3 comprises 13 residues. The sequence was obtained from a man aged 18 to 29 in good health. The gene calls are TRBV3-1 (or the pseudogene TRBV3-2) and TRBJ1-3; 8 bases are shared with TRBD1. The specimen was blood. The CDR3 spells CASSPAGGNTIYF. In DNA form, the CDR3 reads TGTGCCAGCAGTCCCGCAGGGGGCAACACCATATATTTT.